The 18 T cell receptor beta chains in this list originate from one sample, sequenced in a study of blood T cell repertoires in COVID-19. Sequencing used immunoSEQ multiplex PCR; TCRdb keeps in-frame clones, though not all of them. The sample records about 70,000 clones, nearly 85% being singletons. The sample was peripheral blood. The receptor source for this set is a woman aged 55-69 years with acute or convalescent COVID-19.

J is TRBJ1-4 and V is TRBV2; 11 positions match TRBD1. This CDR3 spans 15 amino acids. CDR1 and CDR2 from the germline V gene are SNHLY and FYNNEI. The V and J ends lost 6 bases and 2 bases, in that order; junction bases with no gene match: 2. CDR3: CASRDRGRTNEKLFF. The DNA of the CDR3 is TGTGCCAGCAGGGACAGGGGGCGCACTAATGAAAAACTGTTTTTT.

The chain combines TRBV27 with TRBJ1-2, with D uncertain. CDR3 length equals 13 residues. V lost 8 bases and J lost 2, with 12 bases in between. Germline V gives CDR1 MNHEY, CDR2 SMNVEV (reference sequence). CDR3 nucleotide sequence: TGTGCCAGCGGAGGGAACCTCAACTATGGCTACACCTTC. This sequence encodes CASGGNLNYGYTF.

CDR3 bases: TGTGCCAGCAGTTCGACAGGTTTCGGTGGCTACACCTTC. Its translation: CASSSTGFGGYTF. This chain links TRBV28 with TRBJ1-2; possible D gene TRBD1, 6 bases. This CDR3 spans 13 amino acids. The germline V gene encodes CDR1 MDHEN and CDR2 SYDVKM. V was clipped by 4 bases and J by 7 bases, with 13 bases between them.

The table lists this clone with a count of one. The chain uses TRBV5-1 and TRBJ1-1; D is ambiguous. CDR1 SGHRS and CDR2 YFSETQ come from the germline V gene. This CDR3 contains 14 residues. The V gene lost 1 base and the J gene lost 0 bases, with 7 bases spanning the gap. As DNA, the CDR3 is TGCGCCAGCAGCTTGACAGCCTTGAACACTGAAGCTTTCTTT. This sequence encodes CASSLTALNTEAFF. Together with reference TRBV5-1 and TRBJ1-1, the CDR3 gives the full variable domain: KAGVTQTPRYLIKTRGQQVTLSCSPISGHRSVSWYQQTPGQGLQFLFEYFSETQRNKGNFPGRFSGRQFSNSRSEMNVSTLELGDSALYLCASSLTALNTEAFFGQGTRLTVV.

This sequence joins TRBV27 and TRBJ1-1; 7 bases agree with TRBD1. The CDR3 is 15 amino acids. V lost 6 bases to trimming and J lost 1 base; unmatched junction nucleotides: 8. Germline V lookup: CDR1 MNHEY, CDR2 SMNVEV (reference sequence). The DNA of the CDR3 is TGTGCCAGCAGAAGAACGCGGACAGGGAACACTGAAGCTTTCTTT. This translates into CASRRTRTGNTEAFF.

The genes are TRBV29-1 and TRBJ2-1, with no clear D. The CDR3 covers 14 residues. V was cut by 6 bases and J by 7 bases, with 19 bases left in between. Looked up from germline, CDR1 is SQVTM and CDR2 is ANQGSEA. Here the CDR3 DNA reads TGCAGCGTCCTCTCGGAGCCCCCCCTAAATGAGCAGTTCTTC. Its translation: CSVLSEPPLNEQFF.

The CDR3 loop reads CASRRGNLELVMNTEAFF. CDR3 nucleotides: TGTGCCAGCAGGAGAGGGAATCTTGAGCTGGTTATGAACACTGAAGCTTTCTTT. The gene calls are TRBV7-2 and TRBJ1-1, with unresolved D. Germline loops: CDR1 SGHTA, CDR2 FQGNSA. Trimming pared 6 bases from V and 0 bases from J, leaving 23 bases between. There are 18 residues in the CDR3.

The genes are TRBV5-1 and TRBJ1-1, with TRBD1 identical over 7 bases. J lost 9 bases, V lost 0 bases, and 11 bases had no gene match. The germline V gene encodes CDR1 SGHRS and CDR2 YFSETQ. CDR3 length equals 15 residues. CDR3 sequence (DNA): TGCGCCAGCAGCTTGGGGGACAGCAATACACTGAAAGCTTTCTTT. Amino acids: CASSLGDSNTLKAFF.

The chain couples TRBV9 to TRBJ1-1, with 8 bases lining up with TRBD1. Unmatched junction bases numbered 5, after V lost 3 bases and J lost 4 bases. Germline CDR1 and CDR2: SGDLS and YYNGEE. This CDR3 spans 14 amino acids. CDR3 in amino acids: CASSGAQGATEAFF. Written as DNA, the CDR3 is TGTGCCAGCAGCGGAGCCCAGGGGGCCACTGAAGCTTTCTTT.

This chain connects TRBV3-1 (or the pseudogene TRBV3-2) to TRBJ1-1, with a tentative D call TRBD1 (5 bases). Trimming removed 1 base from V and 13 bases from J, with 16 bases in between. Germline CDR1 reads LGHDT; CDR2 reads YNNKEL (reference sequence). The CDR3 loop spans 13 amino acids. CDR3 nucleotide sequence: TGTGCCAGCAGCCAAGGCGTATCTGGGACTTTTTTCTTT. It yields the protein CASSQGVSGTFFF.

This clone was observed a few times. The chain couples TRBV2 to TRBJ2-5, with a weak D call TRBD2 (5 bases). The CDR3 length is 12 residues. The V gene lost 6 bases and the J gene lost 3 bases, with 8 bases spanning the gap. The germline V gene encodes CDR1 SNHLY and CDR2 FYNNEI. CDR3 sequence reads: CASRDLEETQYF. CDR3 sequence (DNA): TGTGCCAGCAGGGACTTGGAAGAGACCCAGTACTTC.

The CDR3 protein is CASSSLIDTEAFF. The CDR3 region has the DNA TGCGCCAGCAGCTCGCTAATCGACACTGAAGCTTTCTTT. The chain employs TRBV5-1 and TRBJ1-1; D gene unclear. Germline V gene lookup returns CDR1 SGHRS and CDR2 YFSETQ. Trimming removed 3 bases at V and 3 bases at J, with 9 bases between. The CDR3 length is 13 residues.

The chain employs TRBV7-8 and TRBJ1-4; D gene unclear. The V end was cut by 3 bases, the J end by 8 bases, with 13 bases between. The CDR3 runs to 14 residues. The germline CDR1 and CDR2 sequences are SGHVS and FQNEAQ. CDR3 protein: CASSFSNTREKLFF. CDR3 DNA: TGTGCCAGCAGCTTCTCGAATACTAGGGAAAAACTGTTTTTT.

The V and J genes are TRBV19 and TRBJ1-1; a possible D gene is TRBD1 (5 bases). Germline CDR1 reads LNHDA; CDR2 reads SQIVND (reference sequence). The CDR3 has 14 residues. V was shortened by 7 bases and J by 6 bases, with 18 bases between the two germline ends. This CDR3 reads CASTPGGARAEAFF. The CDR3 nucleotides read TGTGCCAGTACCCCGGGCGGGGCTCGGGCTGAAGCTTTCTTT.

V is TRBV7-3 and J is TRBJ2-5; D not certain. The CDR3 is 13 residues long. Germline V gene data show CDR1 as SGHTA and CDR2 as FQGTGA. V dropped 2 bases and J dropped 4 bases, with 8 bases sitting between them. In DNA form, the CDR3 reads TGTGCCAGCAGCTTAGAGGTGGGAGAGACCCAGTACTTC. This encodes CASSLEVGETQYF.

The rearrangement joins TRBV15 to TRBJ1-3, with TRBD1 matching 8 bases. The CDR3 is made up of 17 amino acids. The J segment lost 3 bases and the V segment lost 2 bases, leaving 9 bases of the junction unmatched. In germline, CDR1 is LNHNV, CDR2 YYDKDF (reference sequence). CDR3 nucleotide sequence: TGTGCCACCAGCAGACCTGGGACAGGTCGAGTTGGAAACACCATATATTTT. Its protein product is CATSRPGTGRVGNTIYF.

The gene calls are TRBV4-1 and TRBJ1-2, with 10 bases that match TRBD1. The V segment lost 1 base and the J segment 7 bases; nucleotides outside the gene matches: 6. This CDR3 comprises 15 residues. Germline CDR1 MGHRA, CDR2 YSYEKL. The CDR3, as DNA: TGCGCCAGCAGCCAAGGGGGGACAGGGGTCTTTGGCTACACCTTC. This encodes CASSQGGTGVFGYTF.

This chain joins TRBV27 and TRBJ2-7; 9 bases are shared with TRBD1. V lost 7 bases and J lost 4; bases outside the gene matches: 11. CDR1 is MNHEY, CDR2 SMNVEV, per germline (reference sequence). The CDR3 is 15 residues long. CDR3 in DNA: TGTGCCAGCATCCCTCGGGGGACAGGGAATTACGAGCAGTACTTC. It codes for CASIPRGTGNYEQYF.